In this sample, the clone carrying this TCR beta chain turned up a few times. The antigen remains unidentified. TCRdb reanalysed the 5' RACE reads using MiXCR and keeps one entry per CDR3 protein. The repertoire holds about 470,000 distinct CDR3 sequences, 20% to 30% seen once, with around 13% in the top ten. Trimming shortened V by 6 bases and J by 4 bases, and 17 bases separated the two germline ends. This CDR3 has 15 amino acids. The V gene's germline CDR1 is SGHTA and CDR2 FQGTGA. The data originate from a study of T-cell memory formation after mild COVID-19. Study information: TCR clusters largely stayed donor specific.

The study, taken as a whole, reports: A second wave expanding day 15 to 37 was CD4+-biased; contracting clones were balanced. A second wave of clones peaked on day 37, and their SARS-CoV-2 specificity went unconfirmed.

The source is an adult woman who had mild COVID-19 (a few samples of this study predate the infection). Cell type and time point are not known. The sample taken for sequencing was PBMCs or a T cell subset sorted from them (not recorded which). The chain combines TRBV7-3 with TRBJ2-3, with a tentative D call TRBD2 (5 bases). The CDR3 coding sequence is TGTGCCAGCAGTTCGGCCGCGGGTGGCGCAGATACGCAGTATTTT. It encodes CASSSAAGGADTQYF. Full variable domain (remainder filled in from reference TRBV7-3 and TRBJ2-3): GAGVSQTPSNKVTEKGKYVELRCDPISGHTALYWYRQSLGQGPEFLIYFQGTGAADDSGLPNDRFFAVRPEGSVSTLKIQRTERGDSAVYLCASSSAAGGADTQYFGPGTRLTVL.